The 11 T cell receptor beta chains listed next were all sequenced from one sample in a study of CD8 T cells in ankylosing spondylitis. TCRdb itself ran the 5' RACE reads through MiXCR, one entry per CDR3 protein. The data contain approximately 220,000 distinct CDR3 sequences, more than 25% of them seen just once; the ten biggest clones take up about 7%. Specimen: blood, either unsorted or a sorted T cell fraction (not recorded which). The source is a male donor with ankylosing spondylitis or in good health (not recorded which).

The chain recombines TRBV9 with TRBJ2-7, with D hard to call. Germline-derived CDR1 and CDR2 are SGDLS and YYNGEE. V was trimmed by 1 base and J by 5 bases, leaving 13 bases between them. CDR3 length: 14 residues. CDR3 residues: CASSVQAQQNEQYF. The CDR3 region has the DNA TGTGCCAGCAGCGTACAGGCTCAGCAGAACGAGCAGTACTTC.

This clonotype occurred many times. V gene TRBV20-1 combines with J gene TRBJ1-6; no reliable D call. The germline CDR1 and CDR2 sequences are DFQATT and SNEGSKA (reference sequence). The V end lost 6 bases, the J end lost 14 bases, and 14 bases lay between the germline ends. This CDR3 is 11 amino acids long. Here the CDR3 reads CSAGRPQALHF. In nucleotides, the CDR3 is TGCAGTGCCGGACGGCCTCAAGCCCTCCACTTT.

The chain joins TRBV27 to TRBJ1-1; a possible D gene is TRBD1 (5 bases). The CDR3 is 13 residues long. Germline-derived CDR1 and CDR2 are MNHEY and SMNVEV (reference sequence). V was trimmed by 0 bases and J by 12 bases, leaving 14 bases between them. The CDR3 is CASSLSRANVPFF. CDR3 in DNA: TGTGCCAGCAGTTTATCCAGGGCTAACGTTCCTTTCTTT.

CDR3 protein: CASQGMANYGYTF. The CDR3 nucleotides are TGTGCCTCCCAGGGGATGGCGAACTATGGCTACACCTTC. The chain links TRBV10-3 to TRBJ1-2; tentatively, D is TRBD1 (6 bases). V was trimmed by 11 bases and J by 2 bases, leaving 15 bases between them. Germline V lookup: CDR1 ENHRY, CDR2 SYGVKD. The CDR3 consists of 13 residues.

This rearrangement joins TRBV6-1 to TRBJ2-7; tentatively, D is TRBD2 (6 bases). Trimming took off 6 bases at V and 5 bases at J, with 17 bases between the two ends. CDR1 is MNHNS, CDR2 SASEGT, per germline. The length of the CDR3 is 14 residues. The CDR3 DNA reads TGTGCCAGCAGCCGTGGGACTGCTGGCCACGAGCAGTACTTC. This encodes CASSRGTAGHEQYF.

The chain has TRBV6-5 and TRBJ2-4, with a weak D call TRBD2 (6 bases). The germline V gene has CDR1 MNHEY and CDR2 SVGAGI. The ends were cut back, 2 bases at V and 5 bases at J, with 10 bases in the middle. The CDR3 is made up of 14 amino acids. CDR3 sequence reads: CASSYGGFENIQYF. CDR3 DNA: TGTGCCAGCAGTTACGGGGGGTTCGAAAACATTCAGTACTTC.

This clonotype was seen ten or more times. This chain's CDR3 is CASTPLLEEQFF. In nucleotides, the CDR3 is TGTGCCAGCACCCCCCTGTTAGAGGAGCAGTTCTTC. The gene calls are TRBV12-3 or TRBV12-4 and TRBJ2-1, with D hard to call. CDR3 size: 12 residues. V was clipped by 7 bases and J by 10 bases, with 14 bases between them.

This clonotype was seen a few times. The chain combines TRBV19 with TRBJ2-1; TRBD2 agrees at 8 bases. The CDR3 has 16 residues. The trim removed 1 base at V and 1 base at J, leaving 3 bases unmatched. CDR1 and CDR2 from the germline V gene are LNHDA and SQIVND (reference sequence). The chain's CDR3 is CASSIGLAGSYNEQFF. CDR3 DNA sequence: TGTGCCAGTAGTATAGGCTTAGCGGGGTCCTACAATGAGCAGTTCTTC.

This clonotype was seen repeatedly, ten times or more. The chain combines TRBV11-2 with TRBJ2-3, with D possibly called TRBD1 or TRBD2 (6 bases each). Germline V lookup: CDR1 SGHAT, CDR2 FQNNGV. V was shortened by 3 bases and J by 3 bases, with 10 bases between the two germline ends. The CDR3 length is 14 residues. CDR3 sequence (DNA): TGTGCCAGCAGCTTTACAGGGAGGACAGATACGCAGTATTTT. Translation: CASSFTGRTDTQYF.

This clonotype was observed at least ten times. The V and J genes are TRBV4-3 and TRBJ2-5; 7 nucleotides agree with TRBD1. After removal of 4 bases from V and 2 bases from J, the junction contained 7 bases not matched to a gene. Germline V gives CDR1 LGHNA, CDR2 YSLEER. The CDR3 covers 15 residues. The CDR3 protein is CASSREQGPQETQYF. Here the CDR3 DNA reads TGCGCCAGCAGCCGGGAACAGGGGCCACAAGAGACCCAGTACTTC.

This clonotype appeared once. The chain carries TRBV20-1 and TRBJ2-3, with TRBD2 matching over 7 bases. Germline loops: CDR1 DFQATT, CDR2 SNEGSKA (reference sequence). The CDR3 contains 15 residues. Trimming removed 1 base from V and 0 bases from J; junction bases left unmatched: 4. The CDR3 nucleotides read TGCAGTGCTAGAGGAGGCGGGAGAAGCACAGATACGCAGTATTTT. Translation gives CSARGGGRSTDTQYF.